These T cell receptor beta chains were read from a single sample in a study of cytomegalovirus exposure and HLA in healthy donors. Only in-frame clones appear in the TCRdb table, and some are missing; sequencing was by immunoSEQ multiplex PCR. The profile shows over 60,000 clones, 75% of them singletons. Specimen: PBMCs. These receptors all stem from a man aged 65 to 85 in good health and CMV-seronegative. Both conserved end residues are part of each CDR3. The D gene is left open where the match is weak. Size is stated for part of the rows, as once, few or many counts, or as a class when the clone is expanded.

D,V,J,size,DNA,CDR3
TRBD2,TRBV7-9,TRBJ2-1,-,TGTGCCAGCAGCCCCAGCGGTCTAGCGGGTCACTCCTACAATGAGCAGTTCTTC,CASSPSGLAGHSYNEQFF
-,TRBV27,TRBJ2-5,-,TGTGCCAGCAGTTTACGTCCGGCAGGGGAGACCCAGTACTTC,CASSLRPAGETQYF
TRBD1,TRBV6-1,TRBJ1-1,-,TGTGCCAGCAGTGCGAAGACAGGGGTGAACACTGAAGCTTTCTTT,CASSAKTGVNTEAFF
-,TRBV6-5,TRBJ1-1,few,TGTGCCAGCAGTTACAGCTCCGGGGACACTGAAGCTTTCTTT,CASSYSSGDTEAFF
TRBD1,TRBV19,TRBJ1-5,once,TGTGCCAGTAGTGCGACAGGGACCTCGCCCCAGCATTTT,CASSATGTSPQHF
TRBD1,TRBV19,TRBJ1-2,-,TGTGCCAGTATCGCCGGGACAGGGCGGTCCGGGGTTGGTGGCTACACCTTC,CASIAGTGRSGVGGYTF
-,TRBV15,TRBJ1-5,-,TGTGCCACCAGCGGAGGACAGAGCAATCAGCCCCAGCATTTT,CATSGGQSNQPQHF
TRBD1,TRBV4-3,TRBJ1-5,-,TGCGCCAGCAGCCAAGATTTCGGACAGGACAATCAGCCCCAGCATTTT,CASSQDFGQDNQPQHF
-,TRBV5-6,TRBJ1-3,-,TGTGCCAGCAGCGATCAGGGTGCCTCTGGAAACACCATATATTTT,CASSDQGASGNTIYF
-,TRBV6-4,TRBJ2-1,many,TGTGCCAGCAGTGACTCTGCGGGGTCTGACTACAATGAGCAGTTCTTC,CASSDSAGSDYNEQFF
-,TRBV6-5,TRBJ2-2,-,TGTGCCAGCACCCTGGGGCCCGGGGAGCTGTTTTTT,CASTLGPGELFF
-,TRBV6-1,TRBJ1-1,-,TGTGCCAGCACCGTGGGGGGGGGTGAAGCTTTCTTT,CASTVGGGEAFF
-,TRBV6-1,TRBJ1-5,-,TGTGCCAGCAGTGGACAAACGGCAAACAATCAGCCCCAGCATTTT,CASSGQTANNQPQHF
-,TRBV28,TRBJ1-2,-,TGTGCCAGCAGTTTAGGGCTAAACTATGGCTACACCTTC,CASSLGLNYGYTF
-,TRBV10-3,TRBJ1-6,-,TGTGCCATCAGTGAGGGGGGGGGTAATTCACCCCTCCACTTT,CAISEGGGNSPLHF
-,TRBV9,TRBJ2-1,-,TGTGCCAGCAGCGTAGCTCGGGGAGAACGGCAGTTCTTC,CASSVARGERQFF
-,TRBV6-6,TRBJ1-2,once,TGTGCCAGCAGTTTCCAGGGTAACTATGGCTACACCTTC,CASSFQGNYGYTF
-,TRBV18,TRBJ2-7,-,TGTGCCAGCTCACAAAACCCGGACAGTACCTACGAGCAGTACTTC,CASSQNPDSTYEQYF
-,TRBV5-4,TRBJ2-7,-,TGTGCCAGCAGCCCGGCGGGCGACTACGAGCAGTACTTC,CASSPAGDYEQYF
-,TRBV11-2,TRBJ2-5,-,TGTGCCAGCAGCTTCGAAGTGAACTCTGAGACCCAGTACTTC,CASSFEVNSETQYF
TRBD1,TRBV5-1,TRBJ1-6,-,TGCGCCAGCAGCCCAGGGACAGGGGTATTTCCCCTCCACTTT,CASSPGTGVFPLHF
TRBD2,TRBV11-3,TRBJ2-1,few,TGTGCCAGCAGCTTAGATCTCGGACTAGCGGGAGTTTGGTCCTACAATGAGCAGTTCTTC,CASSLDLGLAGVWSYNEQFF
TRBD1,TRBV6-1,TRBJ1-4,few,TGTGCCAGCAGTGAGGGACAGGTTAGCGAAAAACTGTTTTTT,CASSEGQVSEKLFF
-,TRBV6-4,TRBJ2-2,-,TGTGCCAGCAGAGTTAGTCCCCAATCCGGGGAGCTGTTTTTT,CASRVSPQSGELFF
TRBD2,TRBV15,TRBJ2-7,-,TGTGCCACCAGCAGAGATAGCGGGAGTAGGGAGCAGTACTTC,CATSRDSGSREQYF
TRBD1,TRBV7-2,TRBJ2-3,few,TGTGCCAGCAGCTTAGCCGGGACAGCCACAGATACGCAGTATTTT,CASSLAGTATDTQYF
TRBD2,TRBV30,TRBJ2-3,-,TGTGCCTGGAATGTAGCGGGGGGGCAGACAGATACGCAGTATTTT,CAWNVAGGQTDTQYF
-,TRBV23-1,TRBJ1-1,-,TGCGCCAGCAGTCAAGCAGGGGTTTTGAGCACTGAAGCTTTCTTT,CASSQAGVLSTEAFF
TRBD2,TRBV2,TRBJ2-1,once,TGTGCCAGCAGTGGGACTAGCGGGAGGAATGAGCAGTTCTTC,CASSGTSGRNEQFF
-,TRBV27,TRBJ1-1,-,TGTGCCAGCCTTACCTTCGGGGTGTGGACTGAAGCTTTCTTT,CASLTFGVWTEAFF
-,TRBV10-1,TRBJ1-1,-,TGCGCCAGCAGTGACAGGGGAAGATTCACTGAAGCTTTCTTT,CASSDRGRFTEAFF
-,TRBV27,TRBJ2-5,-,TGTGCCAGCAGTTCCCCGGCCTTTCCAGGGACCCAGTACTTC,CASSSPAFPGTQYF
TRBD1,TRBV18,TRBJ2-7,-,TGTGCCAGCTCACCGGGACAGGGCCCCACCTACGAGCAGTACTTC,CASSPGQGPTYEQYF
TRBD2,TRBV10-3,TRBJ2-3,-,TGTGCCATCAGGCCTGCGGGAGAACCAGATACGCAGTATTTT,CAIRPAGEPDTQYF
TRBD1,TRBV28,TRBJ1-2,-,TGTGCCAGCAGTTTATTTCAGGGGGCGCGGGGCTACACCTTC,CASSLFQGARGYTF
TRBD2,TRBV9,TRBJ2-1,-,TGTGCCAGCAGCACAGGACTAGCCTCCTACAATGAGCAGTTCTTC,CASSTGLASYNEQFF
-,TRBV28,TRBJ2-7,-,TGTGCCAGCAACAGGGAATCCTACGAGCAGTACTTC,CASNRESYEQYF
TRBD1,TRBV2,TRBJ1-4,few,TGTGCTACCCAAAATCCGGGACAGGGGGATGAAAAACTGTTTTTT,CATQNPGQGDEKLFF
-,TRBV18,TRBJ2-7,-,TGTGCCAGCTCACCATCGGCAGGGTCCCCCTACGAGCAGTACTTC,CASSPSAGSPYEQYF
TRBD1,TRBV6-5,TRBJ2-6,few,TGTGCCAGCAGGACAGGGAGTGGGGCCAACGTCCTGACTTTC,CASRTGSGANVLTF
TRBD2,TRBV9,TRBJ2-3,-,TGTGCCAGCAGCTCCCCGGCGGCGCTAGCGGTTAGCACAGATACGCAGTATTTT,CASSSPAALAVSTDTQYF
TRBD1,TRBV25-1,TRBJ2-7,-,TGTGCCAGCAGTGTGCTTAACCCGGGACAGGGTTCCTACGAGCAGTACTTC,CASSVLNPGQGSYEQYF
-,TRBV7-9,TRBJ2-3,few,TGTGCCAGCAGCCAGGGACCCGCGGGGGATACGCAGTATTTT,CASSQGPAGDTQYF
TRBD2,TRBV11-2,TRBJ2-2,-,TGTGCCAGCAGCTTAGCACTAGCGGGTTTCACCGGGGAGCTGTTTTTT,CASSLALAGFTGELFF
-,TRBV7-2,TRBJ2-2,-,TGTGCCAGCAGCTTAGTTGGCGGCGGGGAGCTGTTTTTT,CASSLVGGGELFF
-,TRBV4-1,TRBJ1-2,few,TGCGCCAGCAGCCAACCAACTACAGGGAACTATGGCTACACCTTC,CASSQPTTGNYGYTF
TRBD2,TRBV30,TRBJ2-2,-,TGTGCGACTTTGAGCGGGAGGGCCCTCAACACCGGGGAGCTGTTTTTT,CATLSGRALNTGELFF
TRBD2,TRBV2,TRBJ2-7,-,TGTGCCAGCAGTGTGGCTAGCGGTACCTACGAGCAGTACTTC,CASSVASGTYEQYF
-,TRBV7-6,TRBJ1-2,once,TGTGCCAGCAGCCCGGGACAAGTTAACTATGGCTACACCTTC,CASSPGQVNYGYTF
-,TRBV6-1,TRBJ2-2,-,TGTGCCAGCAGTGAAGGAGGGGCGGGGACCGGGGAGCTGTTTTTT,CASSEGGAGTGELFF
TRBD1,TRBV5-6,TRBJ2-7,-,TGTGCCAGCGGCAGGGACAGGGCCCCTTCCTACGAGCAGTACTTC,CASGRDRAPSYEQYF
TRBD1,TRBV5-1,TRBJ1-4,few,TGCGCCAGCAGCTTGGGGACAGGGGAGGAAAAACTGTTTTTT,CASSLGTGEEKLFF
-,TRBV6-6,TRBJ2-1,-,TGTGCCAGCAGTTTCCGGGACACGCAGTTCTTC,CASSFRDTQFF
TRBD1,TRBV19,TRBJ1-1,-,TGTGCCAGTAGTATAAGGCAGGGGGCTTTTGAAGCTTTCTTT,CASSIRQGAFEAFF
TRBD2,TRBV5-4,TRBJ2-3,-,TGTGCCAGCAAGGCTAGCGGGACTTTACCTGGGGATACGCAGTATTTT,CASKASGTLPGDTQYF
TRBD2,TRBV10-3,TRBJ2-7,-,TGTGCCATCAGTGAAAAGCGGGAGGGCCAGTACGAGCAGTACTTC,CAISEKREGQYEQYF
-,TRBV18,TRBJ1-1,once,TGTGCCAGCCCAGTTGGGGGGGAGGGCACTGAAGCTTTCTTT,CASPVGGEGTEAFF